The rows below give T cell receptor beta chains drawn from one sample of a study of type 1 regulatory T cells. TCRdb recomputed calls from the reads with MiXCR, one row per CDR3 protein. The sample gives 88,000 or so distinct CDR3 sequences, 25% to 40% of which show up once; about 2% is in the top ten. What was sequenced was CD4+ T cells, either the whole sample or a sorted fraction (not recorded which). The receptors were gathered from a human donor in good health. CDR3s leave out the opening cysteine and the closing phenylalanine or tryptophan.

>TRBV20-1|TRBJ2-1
SAREARFTNEQF
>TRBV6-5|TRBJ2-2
ASSLEGGTGELF
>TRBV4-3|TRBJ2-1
ASSHRFRGGDEQF
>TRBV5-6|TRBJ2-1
ASSLGESASGSRDNEQF
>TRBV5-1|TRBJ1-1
ASSFLSESGAEAF
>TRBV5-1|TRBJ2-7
ASSLAGASSYEQY
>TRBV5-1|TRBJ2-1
ASSSLTSGSGNEQF
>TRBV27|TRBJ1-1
ASSFFGTLN
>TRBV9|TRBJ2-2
AGSVTGNTGELF
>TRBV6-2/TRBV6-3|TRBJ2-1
ASSYLENEQF
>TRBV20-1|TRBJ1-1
SARDTGRNTEAF
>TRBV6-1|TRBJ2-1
ASSEAGTNNEQF
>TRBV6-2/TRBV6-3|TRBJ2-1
ASSFASGAAGEQF
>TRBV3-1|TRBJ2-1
ASRNSGSSYNEQF
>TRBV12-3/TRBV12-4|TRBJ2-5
ASTQSGRAVETQY
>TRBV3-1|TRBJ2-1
ASSQGDRSRF
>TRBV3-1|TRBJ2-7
ASSQVQSEQY
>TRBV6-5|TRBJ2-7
ASKNELAGGEQY
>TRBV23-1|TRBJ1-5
ASSPSQPQH
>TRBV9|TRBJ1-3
ASNTGSAGNTIY
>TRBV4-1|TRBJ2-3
ASSHGAASRSSNTQY
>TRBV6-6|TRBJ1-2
ASSSDRNYGYT
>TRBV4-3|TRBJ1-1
ASSQDIGRGGNTEAF
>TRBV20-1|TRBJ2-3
SAAPRVGGVLTQY
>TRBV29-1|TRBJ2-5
SVDVPILGTQY
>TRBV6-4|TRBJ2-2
ASSDRDTGELF
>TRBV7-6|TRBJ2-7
ASSLAPVYEQY
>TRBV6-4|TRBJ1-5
ASKGTGGGRAWDPQH
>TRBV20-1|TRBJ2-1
SAGTSGLYDEQF
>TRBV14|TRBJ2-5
ASSQRPLVSGEETQY
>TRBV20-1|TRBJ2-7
SAEGARESSYEQY
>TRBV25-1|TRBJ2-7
ASSELGGSYEQY
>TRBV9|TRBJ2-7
ASSPNPDGGYEQY
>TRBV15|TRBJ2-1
ATSRDLSDSSYNEQF
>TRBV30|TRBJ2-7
AWSRSLFYEQY
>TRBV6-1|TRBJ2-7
ASSKQVAYEQY
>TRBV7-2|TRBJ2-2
ASIPPTGELF
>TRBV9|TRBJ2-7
ASSGTTGTGFYEQY
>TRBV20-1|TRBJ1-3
SARPPSGNTIY
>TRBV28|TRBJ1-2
ASTSPGEGGERGYT
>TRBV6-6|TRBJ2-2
ASSWRTSGSVGTGELF
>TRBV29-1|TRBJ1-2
SAQTGPGYT
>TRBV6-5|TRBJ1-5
ASSYSTGVNQPQH
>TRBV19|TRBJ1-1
ASSGGESATEAF
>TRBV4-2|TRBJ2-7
ASSTRDGTYEQY
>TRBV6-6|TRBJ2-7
ASRKQGVYEQY
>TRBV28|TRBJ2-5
ASNRLSGETQY
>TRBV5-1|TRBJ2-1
ASSSGDYRSYNEQF
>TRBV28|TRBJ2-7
ASSLIRTSHEQY
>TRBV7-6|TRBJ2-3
ASRQTRLAGTSDTQY
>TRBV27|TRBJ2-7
ASSFLGQGGYEQY
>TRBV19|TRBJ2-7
ASARRLANTYEQY
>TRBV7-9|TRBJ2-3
ASSSGSGGSSNTQY
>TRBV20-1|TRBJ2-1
SARSVTSGRPDEQF
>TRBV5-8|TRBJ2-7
ASVISGGEQY
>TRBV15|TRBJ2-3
ATSRDRAADTQY
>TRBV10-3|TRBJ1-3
AISESEGADGNTIY
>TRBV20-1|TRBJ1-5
SAGVPGTSIDQPQH
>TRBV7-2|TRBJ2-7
ASSVGTGAYEQY
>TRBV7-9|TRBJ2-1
ASSLPHRTSGSANEQF